A selection of T cell receptor beta chains follows, all from one sample in a study of cytomegalovirus exposure and HLA in healthy donors. TCRdb's table, derived via immunoSEQ multiplex PCR, lists solely in-frame clones and lacks some. The profile covers just over 95,000 clones, with roughly 71% appearing a single time and 4.5% to 6% taken by the ten largest. Sample: PBMCs. These receptor sequences come from a woman between 35 and 50 years old in good health and CMV-seronegative. Both conserved end residues are part of each CDR3. A D gene is named only where the DNA matches it firmly. Rows give clone size only sometimes, using once, few, many, or a class for an expanded clone.

d_gene: NA; j_gene: TRBJ2-1; abundance: NA; v_gene: TRBV10-2; CDR3nt: TGCGCCAGCAGCGACAGCTCCTACAATGAGCAGTTCTTC; CDR3aa: CASSDSSYNEQFF
d_gene: NA; j_gene: TRBJ2-2; abundance: NA; v_gene: TRBV7-9; CDR3nt: TGTGCCAGCAGCTTGCCCGTTGACAAGTATTCGAACACCGGGGAGCTGTTTTTT; CDR3aa: CASSLPVDKYSNTGELFF
d_gene: NA; j_gene: TRBJ1-2; abundance: NA; v_gene: TRBV9; CDR3nt: TGTGCCAGCAGCGGGACAGCGAAGGAAGATCTGGTCTATGGCTACACCTTC; CDR3aa: CASSGTAKEDLVYGYTF
d_gene: NA; j_gene: TRBJ1-2; abundance: NA; v_gene: TRBV5-4; CDR3nt: TGTGCCAGCAGCTTACCTACCGGGGGGAATGGCTACACCTTC; CDR3aa: CASSLPTGGNGYTF
d_gene: NA; j_gene: TRBJ2-5; abundance: NA; v_gene: TRBV21-1; CDR3nt: TGTGCCAGCAGCAAACCGCAGGGGGCGTTGGAAGAGACCCAGTACTTC; CDR3aa: CASSKPQGALEETQYF
d_gene: TRBD1; j_gene: TRBJ1-5; abundance: NA; v_gene: TRBV19; CDR3nt: TGTGCCAGTAGTCCGCTCAGGGGGCAGGATCAGCCCCAGCATTTT; CDR3aa: CASSPLRGQDQPQHF
d_gene: NA; j_gene: TRBJ1-1; abundance: NA; v_gene: TRBV10-2; CDR3nt: TGCGCCAGCAGTGAGTGGGGGGACACTGAAGCTTTCTTT; CDR3aa: CASSEWGDTEAFF
d_gene: TRBD2; j_gene: TRBJ2-3; abundance: NA; v_gene: TRBV4-2; CDR3nt: TGTGCCAGCAGCCTGGGACTAGCGGGGAGCCGTAGCACAGATACGCAGTATTTT; CDR3aa: CASSLGLAGSRSTDTQYF
d_gene: TRBD2; j_gene: TRBJ2-3; abundance: NA; v_gene: TRBV10-3; CDR3nt: TGTGCCATCGGGACTAGCGGGGCCCCAGATACGCAGTATTTT; CDR3aa: CAIGTSGAPDTQYF
d_gene: TRBD1; j_gene: TRBJ1-2; abundance: NA; v_gene: TRBV2; CDR3nt: TGTGCCAGCAGTGTGACAGGGTTTGATGGCTACACCTTC; CDR3aa: CASSVTGFDGYTF
d_gene: TRBD1; j_gene: TRBJ2-7; abundance: NA; v_gene: TRBV5-1; CDR3nt: TGCGCCAGCAGCTTGGGGACAGGGGGCTCCTACGAGCAGTACTTC; CDR3aa: CASSLGTGGSYEQYF
d_gene: TRBD1; j_gene: TRBJ1-2; abundance: few; v_gene: TRBV2; CDR3nt: TGTGCCAGCACTAGAGGACAGGGGGCGGGGTATGGCTACACCTTC; CDR3aa: CASTRGQGAGYGYTF
d_gene: TRBD1; j_gene: TRBJ1-6; abundance: once; v_gene: TRBV19; CDR3nt: TGTGCCAGTAATAAGGGACAGAGAAATTCACCCCTCCACTTT; CDR3aa: CASNKGQRNSPLHF
d_gene: TRBD2; j_gene: TRBJ2-7; abundance: NA; v_gene: TRBV4-2; CDR3nt: TGTGCCAGCAGGGGATTGGCGGGGGTTGAGCAGTACTTC; CDR3aa: CASRGLAGVEQYF
d_gene: TRBD1; j_gene: TRBJ1-2; abundance: few; v_gene: TRBV29-1; CDR3nt: TGCAGCGTTGGACAGGGCAGGTTTAACTATGGCTACACCTTC; CDR3aa: CSVGQGRFNYGYTF
d_gene: TRBD2; j_gene: TRBJ2-3; abundance: NA; v_gene: TRBV6-4; CDR3nt: TGTGCCAGTAGCCCAGCGGGGGGAACCACAGATACGCAGTATTTT; CDR3aa: CASSPAGGTTDTQYF
d_gene: TRBD1; j_gene: TRBJ2-1; abundance: NA; v_gene: TRBV7-6; CDR3nt: TGTGCCAGCAGCTTAGCCTTCGGACAGGGCAATGAGCAGTTCTTC; CDR3aa: CASSLAFGQGNEQFF
d_gene: NA; j_gene: TRBJ1-3; abundance: few; v_gene: TRBV5-6; CDR3nt: TGTGCCAGCAGCTTGGCCGGTCATCCCTCCGGGGGAGGCACCATATATTTT; CDR3aa: CASSLAGHPSGGGTIYF
d_gene: TRBD2; j_gene: TRBJ2-7; abundance: NA; v_gene: TRBV9; CDR3nt: TGTGCCAGCAGCGTAGACCCCGGGGCGGGGGGCCCTACCTACGAGCAGTACTTC; CDR3aa: CASSVDPGAGGPTYEQYF
d_gene: NA; j_gene: TRBJ2-5; abundance: NA; v_gene: TRBV10-3; CDR3nt: TGTGCCATCAGTGATCGGGGGGCGGGGGAGACCCAGTACTTC; CDR3aa: CAISDRGAGETQYF
d_gene: NA; j_gene: TRBJ1-1; abundance: NA; v_gene: TRBV6-5; CDR3nt: TGTGCCAGCAGTTACATTACTACCTCCGGGAGCACTGAAGCTTTCTTT; CDR3aa: CASSYITTSGSTEAFF
d_gene: NA; j_gene: TRBJ2-1; abundance: NA; v_gene: TRBV7-3; CDR3nt: TGTGCCAGCAGCCCCCGGGGGGCTCCAAATGAGCAGTTCTTC; CDR3aa: CASSPRGAPNEQFF
d_gene: TRBD2; j_gene: TRBJ2-3; abundance: NA; v_gene: TRBV7-9; CDR3nt: TGTGCCAGCAGCTCCTATAGCGGGGGGGCCGCAGATACGCAGTATTTT; CDR3aa: CASSSYSGGAADTQYF
d_gene: TRBD1; j_gene: TRBJ1-1; abundance: NA; v_gene: TRBV5-1; CDR3nt: TGCGCCAGCAGCCCCGGACAGGGTCCCAGTGAAGCTTTCTTT; CDR3aa: CASSPGQGPSEAFF
d_gene: NA; j_gene: TRBJ2-7; abundance: NA; v_gene: TRBV10-2; CDR3nt: TGCGCCAGCAGCAGGACAGTTCGCGAGCAGTACTTC; CDR3aa: CASSRTVREQYF
d_gene: NA; j_gene: TRBJ1-3; abundance: NA; v_gene: TRBV6-4; CDR3nt: TGTGCCAGCAGTGAGGGTATTGAAGCGAACACCATATATTTT; CDR3aa: CASSEGIEANTIYF
d_gene: TRBD1; j_gene: TRBJ2-7; abundance: NA; v_gene: TRBV13; CDR3nt: TGTGCCAGCAGCCTCGACAGGGCCTCCTACGAGCAGTACTTC; CDR3aa: CASSLDRASYEQYF
d_gene: TRBD1; j_gene: TRBJ1-1; abundance: NA; v_gene: TRBV29-1; CDR3nt: TGCAGCGTTCGGACAGGAATGAACACTGAAGCTTTCTTT; CDR3aa: CSVRTGMNTEAFF
d_gene: TRBD1; j_gene: TRBJ2-7; abundance: NA; v_gene: TRBV5-6; CDR3nt: TGTGCCAGCAGGGGGCCGGGACAGGGATATGTCGAGCAGTACTTC; CDR3aa: CASRGPGQGYVEQYF
d_gene: TRBD1; j_gene: TRBJ1-1; abundance: NA; v_gene: TRBV5-1; CDR3nt: TGCGCCAGCAGCATCCCCGGGACAGGATTTGAAGCTTTCTTT; CDR3aa: CASSIPGTGFEAFF
d_gene: TRBD2; j_gene: TRBJ2-3; abundance: NA; v_gene: TRBV5-1; CDR3nt: TGCGCCAGCAGCTTTGGTCTAGCGGGGGGCATTCGAGAGAGAGATACGCAGTATTTT; CDR3aa: CASSFGLAGGIRERDTQYF
d_gene: NA; j_gene: TRBJ2-2; abundance: NA; v_gene: TRBV29-1; CDR3nt: TGCAGCGTTGAAGGGACATCAGATAACACCGGGGAGCTGTTTTTT; CDR3aa: CSVEGTSDNTGELFF
d_gene: TRBD1; j_gene: TRBJ1-6; abundance: NA; v_gene: TRBV5-1; CDR3nt: TGCGCCAGCAGTTATGAGGGACAGGGGCGTTCACCCCTCCACTTT; CDR3aa: CASSYEGQGRSPLHF
d_gene: NA; j_gene: TRBJ2-1; abundance: NA; v_gene: TRBV2; CDR3nt: TGTGTCAGCAGTGAAGCGCTTCAAGTGCGTGAGCAGTTCTTC; CDR3aa: CVSSEALQVREQFF
d_gene: NA; j_gene: TRBJ2-7; abundance: few; v_gene: TRBV7-2; CDR3nt: TGTGCCAGCAGCTTAAGGCAGACAGGCCCCTACGAGCAGTACTTC; CDR3aa: CASSLRQTGPYEQYF
d_gene: NA; j_gene: TRBJ2-5; abundance: NA; v_gene: TRBV7-7; CDR3nt: TGTGCCAGCAGCATGGACTCACACGGGGAGACCCAGTACTTC; CDR3aa: CASSMDSHGETQYF
d_gene: NA; j_gene: TRBJ2-3; abundance: NA; v_gene: TRBV6-6; CDR3nt: TGTGCCAGCAGAGGCGCGGGGGCCCGCACAGATACGCAGTATTTT; CDR3aa: CASRGAGARTDTQYF
d_gene: NA; j_gene: TRBJ1-6; abundance: NA; v_gene: TRBV2; CDR3nt: TGTGCCAGCAGCCAAGGACAGTCGGTCTCACCCCTCCACTTT; CDR3aa: CASSQGQSVSPLHF
d_gene: NA; j_gene: TRBJ1-5; abundance: NA; v_gene: TRBV27; CDR3nt: TGTGCCAGCAGTTTGGGCAATCAGGGCAATCAGCCCCAGCATTTT; CDR3aa: CASSLGNQGNQPQHF
d_gene: NA; j_gene: TRBJ1-5; abundance: NA; v_gene: TRBV19; CDR3nt: TGTGCCAGTAGCCACCGGGTGGATGGAGCCAGCAATCAGCCCCAGCATTTT; CDR3aa: CASSHRVDGASNQPQHF
d_gene: TRBD2; j_gene: TRBJ2-5; abundance: NA; v_gene: TRBV6-5; CDR3nt: TGTGCCAGCAGTTACGGGACTAACAAAGAGACCCAGTACTTC; CDR3aa: CASSYGTNKETQYF
d_gene: NA; j_gene: TRBJ2-6; abundance: NA; v_gene: TRBV25-1; CDR3nt: TGTGCCAGCAGTGTGTCAAACTCTGGGGCCAACGTCCTGACTTTC; CDR3aa: CASSVSNSGANVLTF
d_gene: NA; j_gene: TRBJ2-5; abundance: NA; v_gene: TRBV2; CDR3nt: TGTGCCAGCAGTCGGAGACTAAAAGAGACCCAGTACTTC; CDR3aa: CASSRRLKETQYF
d_gene: TRBD2; j_gene: TRBJ2-3; abundance: NA; v_gene: TRBV5-4; CDR3nt: TGTGCCAGCAGCTTGACTAGCGGGGGGCTCACAGATACGCAGTATTTT; CDR3aa: CASSLTSGGLTDTQYF
d_gene: NA; j_gene: TRBJ1-2; abundance: NA; v_gene: TRBV5-1; CDR3nt: TGCGCCAGCAGCTTGAGTCAGACGGGATATGGCTACACCTTC; CDR3aa: CASSLSQTGYGYTF
d_gene: NA; j_gene: TRBJ1-1; abundance: few; v_gene: TRBV29-1; CDR3nt: TGCAGCGTTGGTAGGGGAACTGAAGCTTTCTTT; CDR3aa: CSVGRGTEAFF
d_gene: TRBD1; j_gene: TRBJ1-1; abundance: NA; v_gene: TRBV19; CDR3nt: TGTGCCAGTAGTATCGGGACAGTGAACACTGAAGCTTTCTTT; CDR3aa: CASSIGTVNTEAFF
d_gene: NA; j_gene: TRBJ1-5; abundance: NA; v_gene: TRBV5-6; CDR3nt: TGTGCCAGCAGCTTCAACTCCGGGGATCAGCCCCAGCATTTT; CDR3aa: CASSFNSGDQPQHF
d_gene: TRBD2; j_gene: TRBJ2-5; abundance: NA; v_gene: TRBV5-1; CDR3nt: TGCGCCAGCAGCCTGGAAAGCACGGGACTAGCTGGTGAGACCCAGTACTTC; CDR3aa: CASSLESTGLAGETQYF
d_gene: TRBD1; j_gene: TRBJ1-1; abundance: NA; v_gene: TRBV11-2; CDR3nt: TGTGCCAGCAGCAGACAGGGGGCAATGAACACTGAAGCTTTCTTT; CDR3aa: CASSRQGAMNTEAFF
d_gene: TRBD1; j_gene: TRBJ1-4; abundance: NA; v_gene: TRBV5-1; CDR3nt: TGCGCCAGCAAGGGGGACAGGCAGACTAATGAAAAACTGTTTTTT; CDR3aa: CASKGDRQTNEKLFF
d_gene: TRBD2; j_gene: TRBJ2-2; abundance: NA; v_gene: TRBV2; CDR3nt: TGTGCCAGCAGTGAATACCCTATGGCCACAGGGACTAGACCGAACACCGGGGAGCTGTTTTTT; CDR3aa: CASSEYPMATGTRPNTGELFF
d_gene: NA; j_gene: TRBJ1-1; abundance: NA; v_gene: TRBV7-9; CDR3nt: TGTGCCAGCAGCTTAGGACGGAGGGACGAAGCTTTCTTT; CDR3aa: CASSLGRRDEAFF